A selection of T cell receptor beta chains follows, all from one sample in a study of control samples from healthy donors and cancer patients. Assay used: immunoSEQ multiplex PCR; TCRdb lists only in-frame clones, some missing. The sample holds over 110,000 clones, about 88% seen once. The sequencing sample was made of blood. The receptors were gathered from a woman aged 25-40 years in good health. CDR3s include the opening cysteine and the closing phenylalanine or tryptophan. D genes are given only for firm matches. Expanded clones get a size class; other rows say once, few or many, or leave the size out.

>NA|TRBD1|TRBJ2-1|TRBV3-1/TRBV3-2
TGTGCCAGCAGCCTAGGGACAGGCTACAATGAGCAGTTCTTC
CASSLGTGYNEQFF
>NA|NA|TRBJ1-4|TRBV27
TGTGCCAGCAGGGTGTTGGGGACTAATGAAAAACTGTTTTTT
CASRVLGTNEKLFF
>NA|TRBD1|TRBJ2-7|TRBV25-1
TGTGCCAGCAGTGGAAAGGACAGGACATCCTCCTACGAGCAGTACTTC
CASSGKDRTSSYEQYF
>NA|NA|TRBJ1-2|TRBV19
TGTGCCAGTACCCATTCGACCCCTGGCTATGGCTACACCTTC
CASTHSTPGYGYTF
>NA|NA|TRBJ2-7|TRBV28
TGTGCCAGCAGTTTATCCGGACAGTCCTACGAGCAGTACTTC
CASSLSGQSYEQYF
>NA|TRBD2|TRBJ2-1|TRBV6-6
TGTGCCAGCAGCCCCGGGACTAGCGAGTACAATGAGCAGTTCTTC
CASSPGTSEYNEQFF
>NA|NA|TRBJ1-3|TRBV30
TGTGCCTGGAGTGTAGCAGGGATGAGGGGAAACACCATATATTTT
CAWSVAGMRGNTIYF
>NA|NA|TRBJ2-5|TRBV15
TGTGCCACCAGCTACCCCGACTCCGGCCGGGAGACCCAGTACTTC
CATSYPDSGRETQYF
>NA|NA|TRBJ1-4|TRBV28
TGTGCCAGCAGTACCTATACTGGGGCAACTAATGAAAAACTGTTTTTT
CASSTYTGATNEKLFF
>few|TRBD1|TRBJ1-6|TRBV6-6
TGTGCCAGCAAAGGACAGGGGACTAGTTATAATTCACCCCTCCACTTT
CASKGQGTSYNSPLHF
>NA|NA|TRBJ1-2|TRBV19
TGTGCCAGTAGTAGCCGGGACACATCGTATTGGGGCTATGGCTACACCTTC
CASSSRDTSYWGYGYTF
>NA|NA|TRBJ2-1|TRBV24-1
TGTGCCACCAGTTCAAGCGGTTCCTACAATGAGCAGTTCTTC
CATSSSGSYNEQFF
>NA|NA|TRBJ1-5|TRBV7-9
TGTGCCAGCAGCTTAGGCGGCCTAAATCAGCCCCAGCATTTT
CASSLGGLNQPQHF
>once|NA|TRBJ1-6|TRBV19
TGTGCCAGTAATTTACGATTGGATTCACCCCTCCACTTT
CASNLRLDSPLHF
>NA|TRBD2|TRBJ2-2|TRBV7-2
TGTGCCAGCAGCTTAGCCGGGAGGGTCGGGGAGCTGTTTTTT
CASSLAGRVGELFF
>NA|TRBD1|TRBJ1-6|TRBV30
TGTGCCTGGACGGAGGGGACAGGGGACTCACCCCTCCACTTT
CAWTEGTGDSPLHF
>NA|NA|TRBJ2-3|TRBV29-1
TGCAGCTCCCAGGGAAGTTCAGGCACAGATACGCAGTATTTT
CSSQGSSGTDTQYF
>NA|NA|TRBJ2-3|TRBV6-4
TGTGCCAGCAGTGACAACGGGGGAGGCGCAGATACGCAGTATTTT
CASSDNGGGADTQYF
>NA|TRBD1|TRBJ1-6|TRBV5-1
TGCGCCAGCACCAGGGGGGATAATTCACCCCTCCACTTT
CASTRGDNSPLHF
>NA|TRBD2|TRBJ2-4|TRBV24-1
TGTGCCACCAGTGGGTCGGGACTAGCGGGAGTTTACTTC
CATSGSGLAGVYF
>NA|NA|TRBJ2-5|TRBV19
TGTGCCAGTAGTACGTGGACAAACCAAGAGACCCAGTACTTC
CASSTWTNQETQYF
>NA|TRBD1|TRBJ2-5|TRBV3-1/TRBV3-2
TGTGCCAGCAGCCAATCTATCGGGACAGGGGGCGGGGAGACCCAGTACTTC
CASSQSIGTGGGETQYF
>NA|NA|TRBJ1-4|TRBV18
TGTGCCAGCTCACCAGTGGGATCAACGGCGGGCGAAAAACTGTTTTTT
CASSPVGSTAGEKLFF
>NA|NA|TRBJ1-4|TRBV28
TGTGCCAGCAGTGTACCAGGGGCCATGGGTGAAAAACTGTTTTTT
CASSVPGAMGEKLFF
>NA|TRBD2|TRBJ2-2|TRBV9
TGTGCCAGCAGCGAAACTAGCGGGAGGGCGAACACCGGGGAGCTGTTTTTT
CASSETSGRANTGELFF
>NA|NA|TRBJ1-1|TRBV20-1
TGCAGTGCTAGGTCAGACACTGAAGCTTTCTTT
CSARSDTEAFF
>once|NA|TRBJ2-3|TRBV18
TGTGCCAGCTCACTGGGCTTGGAGGGCTCAGGTACGCAGTATTTT
CASSLGLEGSGTQYF
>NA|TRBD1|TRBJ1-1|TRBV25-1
TGTGCCAGCAGTGAATCGGGGAGGGGGCGAGGGGGCACTGAAGCTTTCTTT
CASSESGRGRGGTEAFF
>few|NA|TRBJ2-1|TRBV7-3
TGTGCCAGCAGCTTAACGATTGAAAATGAGCAGTTCTTC
CASSLTIENEQFF
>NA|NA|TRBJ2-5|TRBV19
TGTGCCAGTAGTAAGGGGTCCGAAGAGACCCAGTACTTC
CASSKGSEETQYF
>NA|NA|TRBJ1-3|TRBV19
TGTGCCAGTAGTAACCCCCGACATGCTGGAAACACCATATATTTT
CASSNPRHAGNTIYF
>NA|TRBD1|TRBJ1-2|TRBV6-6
TGTGCCAGCATTAAGACCGGGACAGGGTCGGACTATGGCTACACCTTC
CASIKTGTGSDYGYTF
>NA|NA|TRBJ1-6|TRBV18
TGTGCCAGCTCACCAGGCGCGCGTGGGCAATATAATTCACCCCTCCACTTT
CASSPGARGQYNSPLHF
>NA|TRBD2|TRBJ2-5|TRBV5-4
TGTGCCAGCAGCTTGTCCTCCGGGGGGTCGGAGACCCAGTACTTC
CASSLSSGGSETQYF
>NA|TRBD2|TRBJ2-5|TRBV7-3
TGTGCCAGCAGCGAACATCCCGGGACTAGCGGGAGGGCCCGGGGCGACCAAGAGACCCAGTACTTC
CASSEHPGTSGRARGDQETQYF
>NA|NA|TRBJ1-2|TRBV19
TGTGCCAGTACCCTACCCGGACAGTCTAACTATGGCTACACCTTC
CASTLPGQSNYGYTF
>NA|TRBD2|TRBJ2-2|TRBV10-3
TGTGCCATCAGCAGGACTAGCGGGAGAGTAGGGAACACCGGGGAGCTGTTTTTT
CAISRTSGRVGNTGELFF
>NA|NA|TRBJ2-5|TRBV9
TGTGCCAGCAGTGCGGGGTTCCAAGAGACCCAGTACTTC
CASSAGFQETQYF
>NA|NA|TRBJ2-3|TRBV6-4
TGTGCCAGCAGTGACATCGCAGGCACAGATACGCAGTATTTT
CASSDIAGTDTQYF
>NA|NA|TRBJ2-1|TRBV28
TGTGCCAGCAGTTTTCGAACGTCGACGGGACTCCGAGGGGTCTTC
CASSFRTSTGLRGVF
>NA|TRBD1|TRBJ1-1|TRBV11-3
TGTGCCAGCAGCGCCGGGACAGATGACCCTGAAGCTTTCTTT
CASSAGTDDPEAFF